This TCR beta chain was obtained from a study of T cell repertoires in cytomegalovirus infection. Study at large: Shared public TCR beta signatures pointed to both CMV infection and a matching HLA type. Study-wide results and caveats: Of the TCR beta families, the public ones yielded a cumulative frequency that identified carriers of CMV plus the relevant HLA. Dominant in the ex vivo response were TCR beta clonotypes restricted by HLA-C and specific for CMV.

As to this clonotype: Its antigen is undetermined.

Each CDR3 protein is one row after TCRdb ran MiXCR on the reads. Among about 740,000 distinct CDR3 sequences listed, 35% to 40% were seen once. CDR3 length: 13 residues. The germline V gene encodes CDR1 MDHEN and CDR2 SYDVKM. Trimming stripped 5 bases from V and 3 bases from J, with 10 bases between. This chain links TRBV28 with TRBJ2-5; no clear D. The TCR was taken from a human donor in good health (CMV status not recorded). Some clones in this sample may be carry-over from other donors' samples. The material sequenced was PBMCs. In DNA form, the CDR3 reads TGTGCCAGCAGTGTTACGCCCAAAGAGACCCAGTACTTC. As protein: CASSVTPKETQYF.